The T cell receptor (beta chain) under discussion was sequenced for a study of metastatic and nonmetastatic thyroid tumors. TCRdb re-called clones via MiXCR from the PCR reads. The data contain over 7,000 clones, roughly 15% of them singletons. Germline lookup yields CDR1 MDHEN and CDR2 SYDVKM. The CDR3 covers 18 residues. Unmatched junction bases numbered 10, after V lost 3 bases and J lost 0 bases. No treatment had been given to any patient before thyroid surgery. This TCR was recovered from a female donor with papillary thyroid cancer or a benign thyroid nodule (not recorded which). Some clones in this sample may be carry-over from other donors' samples. The gene calls are TRBV28 and TRBJ2-2; 7 bases line up with TRBD2. The specimen sequenced was blood. The CDR3 region has the DNA TGTGCCAGCAGTTTGATACGAGCGGGGCTCTCGAACACCGGGGAGCTGTTTTTT. Translating it yields CASSLIRAGLSNTGELFF.